The entry that follows covers one T cell receptor (beta chain) sequence. Its antigen is undetermined. This CDR3 spans 14 amino acids. V was pared by 2 bases and J by 4 bases, with 11 bases between. The record originates from a study of CD8+CD57+ T cells in acquired aplastic anemia. Study-wide context: Isolated CD4+ and CD8+ cells, once sorted, yielded DNA averaging roughly 3 ug. General study findings and limits: Simpson's diversity of CD8+ cells was not significantly different in patients compared with controls.

For sequencing, patients were chosen who had shown expansion of CD8+CD57+ cells by flow cytometry. Every patient presented with severe acquired aplastic anemia. Patients were untreated when blood was sampled. The template used for profiling TCR beta VDJ and CDR3 was genomic DNA. Using its own MiXCR run on the reads, TCRdb lists one record per CDR3 protein. The table includes tens of thousands of distinct CDR3 sequences, 63% detected once. The receptor was derived from a human donor with aplastic anemia. The source material was sorted CD4+, CD8+, or CD8+CD57+ T cells (not recorded which) from PBMCs. The chain employs TRBV12-3 or TRBV12-4 and TRBJ1-2, with no clear D. The CDR3 bases are TGTGCCAGCAGTTTAAAGGGTGGGCTCTATGGCTACACCTTC. Amino acids: CASSLKGGLYGYTF.